This T cell receptor (beta chain) appears in the sequencing data of a study of cytomegalovirus exposure and HLA in healthy donors. Study background: An earlier analysis found under 130 million unique TCR beta sequences from 200 million or so T cells. Overall study results and limits: Accurate HLA-A and HLA-B prediction from TCR beta sequences was reported for most subjects.

Unrecorded immune exposures were likely, despite nominal health at sampling. PCR primers comprised 60 Vbeta and 13 Jbeta primers. In the source study's methods: In a later analysis, the count reached approximately 80 million unique TCR beta chains, with about 10 million shared. Clones were sequenced by immunoSEQ multiplex PCR, and TCRdb holds only the in-frame ones, with some missing. V and J calls and clone size follow that table, whereas D and trimming were derived from the DNA. Of approximately 120,000 clones detected, 73% appear once; the ten largest clones hold around 8.1%. About this clone: Its cognate antigen is unknown.

Specimen: PBMCs. This sequence was found in a man aged 35 to 55 in good health and CMV-seronegative.

The CDR3 coding sequence is TGTGCCAGCAGCCAACAAACAGGGAAAGAGACCCAGTACTTC. This gives the protein CASSQQTGKETQYF. The J gene is TRBJ2-5, the V gene TRBV7-2, with D perhaps matching TRBD1 (6 bases). The CDR3 totals 14 residues. The germline V and J ends were trimmed by 5 bases and 3 bases, with 13 bases remaining between them. From germline, CDR1 is SGHTA and CDR2 FQGNSA.